The TCR beta chain described here comes from a study of CD8+ T cells in alopecia areata. Extraction and reverse transcription of RNA yielded cDNA as the sequencing template. Sequencing used immunoSEQ multiplex PCR; TCRdb keeps in-frame clones, though not all of them. The sample holds about 100,000 clones; 45% to 70% are singletons and the top ten take about 20%. Study findings and constraints: Scalp lesions, especially in alopecia totalis/universalis, had higher clonality than normal scalp.

The CDR3 is made up of 14 amino acids. With 2 bases removed from V and 5 bases from J, the gap between germline ends came to 12 bases. Germline-derived CDR1 and CDR2 are LGHNA and YSLEER. The sample holds a few counts of this clone. Its specificity is unknown. Sequencing was carried out using CD8+ T cells sorted from blood. This rearrangement joins TRBV4-3 to TRBJ2-5; D unresolved. This receptor was obtained from a human donor in good health. The CDR3 spells CASSQLGSGETQYF. Here the CDR3 DNA reads TGCGCCAGCAGCCAACTGGGGTCGGGTGAGACCCAGTACTTC.